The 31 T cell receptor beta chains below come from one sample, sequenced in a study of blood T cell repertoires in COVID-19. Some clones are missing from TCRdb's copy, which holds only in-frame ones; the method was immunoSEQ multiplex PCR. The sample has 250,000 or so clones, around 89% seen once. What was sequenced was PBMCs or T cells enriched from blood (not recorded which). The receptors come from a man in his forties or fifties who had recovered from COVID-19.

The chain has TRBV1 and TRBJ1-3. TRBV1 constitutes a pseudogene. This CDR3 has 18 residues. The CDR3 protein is CTSSQGATRPNSGNTIYF. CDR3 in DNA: TGCACCAGCAGCCAAGGTGCTACGAGGCCGAACTCTGGAAACACCATATATTTT.

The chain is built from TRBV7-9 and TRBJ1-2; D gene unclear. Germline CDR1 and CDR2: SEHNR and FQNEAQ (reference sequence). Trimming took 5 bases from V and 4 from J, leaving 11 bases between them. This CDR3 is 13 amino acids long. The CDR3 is CASSHRTLYGYTF. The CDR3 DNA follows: TGTGCCAGCAGCCACCGGACTCTCTATGGCTACACCTTC.

This CDR3 reads CASSSGADSYYGYTF. The CDR3 DNA is TGTGCCAGCAGCTCAGGCGCGGACAGCTACTATGGCTACACCTTC. The chain joins TRBV13 to TRBJ1-2; D may be TRBD1 (6 bases). V dropped 4 bases and J dropped 3 bases, with 15 bases sitting between them. The CDR3 is made up of 15 amino acids. The germline CDR1 and CDR2 sequences are PRHDT and FYEKMQ (reference sequence). Complete variable domain (other parts from reference TRBV13 and TRBJ1-2): AAGVIQSPRHLIKEKRETATLKCYPIPRHDTVYWYQQGPGQDPQFLISFYEKMQSDKGSIPDRFSAQQFSDYHSELNMSSLELGDSALYFCASSSGADSYYGYTFGSGTRLTVV.

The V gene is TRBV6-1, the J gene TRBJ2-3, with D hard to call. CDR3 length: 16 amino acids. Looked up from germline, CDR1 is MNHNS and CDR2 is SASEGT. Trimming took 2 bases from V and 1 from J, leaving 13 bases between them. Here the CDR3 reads CASSEHRNSRTDTQYF. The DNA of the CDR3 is TGTGCCAGCAGTGAACACAGAAACTCCCGCACAGATACGCAGTATTTT.

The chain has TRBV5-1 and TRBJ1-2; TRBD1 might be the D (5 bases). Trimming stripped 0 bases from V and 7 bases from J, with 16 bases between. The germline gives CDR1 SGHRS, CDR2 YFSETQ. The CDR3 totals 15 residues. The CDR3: CASSLDHSGESGYTF. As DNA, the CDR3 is TGCGCCAGCAGCTTGGACCACTCGGGGGAGAGTGGCTACACCTTC. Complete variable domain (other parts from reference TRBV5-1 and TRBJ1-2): KAGVTQTPRYLIKTRGQQVTLSCSPISGHRSVSWYQQTPGQGLQFLFEYFSETQRNKGNFPGRFSGRQFSNSRSEMNVSTLELGDSALYLCASSLDHSGESGYTFGSGTRLTVV.

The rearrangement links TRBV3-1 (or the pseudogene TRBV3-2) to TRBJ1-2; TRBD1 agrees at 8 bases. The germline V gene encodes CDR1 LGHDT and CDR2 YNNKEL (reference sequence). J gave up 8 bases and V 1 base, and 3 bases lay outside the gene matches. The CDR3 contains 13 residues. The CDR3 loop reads CASSQGTGRGYTF. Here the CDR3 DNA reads TGTGCCAGCAGCCAAGGGACAGGGAGAGGCTACACCTTC.

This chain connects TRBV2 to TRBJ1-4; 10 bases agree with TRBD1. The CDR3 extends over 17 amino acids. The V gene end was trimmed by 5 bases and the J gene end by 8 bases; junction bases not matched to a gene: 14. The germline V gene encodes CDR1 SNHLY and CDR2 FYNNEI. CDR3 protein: CASSSGTGVFGGEKLFF. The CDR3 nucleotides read TGTGCCAGCAGTTCCGGGACAGGGGTGTTTGGGGGCGAAAAACTGTTTTTT.

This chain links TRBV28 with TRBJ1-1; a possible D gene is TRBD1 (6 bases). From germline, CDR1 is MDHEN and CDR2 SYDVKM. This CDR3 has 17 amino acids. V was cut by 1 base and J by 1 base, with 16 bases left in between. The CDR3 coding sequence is TGTGCCAGCAGTTTATACTCTCCCGACAGGAAGAACACTGAAGCTTTCTTT. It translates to CASSLYSPDRKNTEAFF.

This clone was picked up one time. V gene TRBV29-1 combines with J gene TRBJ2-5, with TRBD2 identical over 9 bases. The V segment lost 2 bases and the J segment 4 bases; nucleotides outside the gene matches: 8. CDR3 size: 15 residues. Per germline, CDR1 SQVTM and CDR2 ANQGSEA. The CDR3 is CSVELLAGGRETQYF. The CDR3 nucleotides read TGCAGCGTTGAATTGCTTGCGGGGGGGCGAGAGACCCAGTACTTC.

The CDR3 loop is CASRYRGQGTYEQYF. The CDR3 DNA follows: TGTGCCAGCAGATATCGAGGACAGGGCACCTACGAGCAGTACTTC. The rearrangement joins TRBV11-1 to TRBJ2-7, with 8 bases lining up with TRBD1. The CDR3 covers 15 residues. In germline, CDR1 is SGHAT, CDR2 FQDESV (reference sequence). The junction had 9 bases not matched to a gene; V was cut back by 6 bases and J by 2 bases.

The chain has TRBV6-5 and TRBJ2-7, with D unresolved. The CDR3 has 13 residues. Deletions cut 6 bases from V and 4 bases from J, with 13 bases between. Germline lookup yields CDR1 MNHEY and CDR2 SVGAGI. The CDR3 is CASRRSLGYEQYF. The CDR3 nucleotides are TGTGCCAGCAGGAGGAGCCTTGGGTACGAGCAGTACTTC.

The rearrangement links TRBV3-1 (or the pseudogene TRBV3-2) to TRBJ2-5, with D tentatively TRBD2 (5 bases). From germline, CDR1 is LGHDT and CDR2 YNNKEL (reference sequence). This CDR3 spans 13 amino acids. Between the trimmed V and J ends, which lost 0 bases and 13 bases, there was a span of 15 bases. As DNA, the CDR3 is TGTGCCAGCAGCCAAGATGAGGGCAGACCCTGGTACTTC. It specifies CASSQDEGRPWYF.

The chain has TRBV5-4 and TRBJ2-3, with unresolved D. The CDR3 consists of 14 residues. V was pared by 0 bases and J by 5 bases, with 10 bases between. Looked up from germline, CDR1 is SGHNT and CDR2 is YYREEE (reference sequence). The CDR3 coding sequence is TGTGCCAGCAGCTTGGGACTCCGCGGAGATACGCAGTATTTT. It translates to CASSLGLRGDTQYF.

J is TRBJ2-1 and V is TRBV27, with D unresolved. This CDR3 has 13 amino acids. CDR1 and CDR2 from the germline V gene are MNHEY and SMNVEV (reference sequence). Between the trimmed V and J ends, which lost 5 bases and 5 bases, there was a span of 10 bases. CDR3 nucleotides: TGTGCCAGCAGTCCCCCAGTCCACAATGAGCAGTTCTTC. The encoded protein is CASSPPVHNEQFF.

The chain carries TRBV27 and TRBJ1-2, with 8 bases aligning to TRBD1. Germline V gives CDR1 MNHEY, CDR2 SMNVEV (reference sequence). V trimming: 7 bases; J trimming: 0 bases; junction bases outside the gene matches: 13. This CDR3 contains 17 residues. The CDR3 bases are TGTGCCAGCACAACTGCCGGGACAGGAGCCGCTAACTATGGCTACACCTTC. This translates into CASTTAGTGAANYGYTF.

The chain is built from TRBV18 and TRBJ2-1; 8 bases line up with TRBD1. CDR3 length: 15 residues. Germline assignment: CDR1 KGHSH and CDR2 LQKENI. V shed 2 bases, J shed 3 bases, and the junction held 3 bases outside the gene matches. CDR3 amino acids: CASSPGTGDYNEQFF. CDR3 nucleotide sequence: TGTGCCAGCTCACCAGGGACAGGAGACTACAATGAGCAGTTCTTC.

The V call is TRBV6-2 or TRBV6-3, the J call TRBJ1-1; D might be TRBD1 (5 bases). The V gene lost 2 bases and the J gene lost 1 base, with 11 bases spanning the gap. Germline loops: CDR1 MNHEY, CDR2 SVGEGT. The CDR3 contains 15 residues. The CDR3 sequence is CASSYGDSWNTEAFF. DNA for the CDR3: TGTGCCAGCAGTTACGGGGACTCCTGGAACACTGAAGCTTTCTTT.

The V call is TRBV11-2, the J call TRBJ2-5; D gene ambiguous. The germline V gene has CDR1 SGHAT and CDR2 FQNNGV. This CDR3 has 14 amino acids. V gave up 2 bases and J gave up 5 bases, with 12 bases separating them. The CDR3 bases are TGTGCCAGCAGCTTAATTTCAATCGGGGAGACCCAGTACTTC. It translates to CASSLISIGETQYF.

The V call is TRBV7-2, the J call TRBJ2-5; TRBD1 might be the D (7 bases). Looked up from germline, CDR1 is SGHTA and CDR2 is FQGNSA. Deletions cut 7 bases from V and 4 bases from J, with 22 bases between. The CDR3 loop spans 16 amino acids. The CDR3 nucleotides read TGTGCCAGCACCTACAGGGGCCTGGGGCGGGGAGAGACCCAGTACTTC. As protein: CASTYRGLGRGETQYF.

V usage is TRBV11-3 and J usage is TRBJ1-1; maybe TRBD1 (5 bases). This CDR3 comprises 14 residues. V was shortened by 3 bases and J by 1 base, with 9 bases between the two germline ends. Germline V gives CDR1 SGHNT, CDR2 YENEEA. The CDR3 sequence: CASSFPGQNTEAFF. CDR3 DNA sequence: TGTGCCAGCAGCTTCCCAGGACAGAACACTGAAGCTTTCTTT.

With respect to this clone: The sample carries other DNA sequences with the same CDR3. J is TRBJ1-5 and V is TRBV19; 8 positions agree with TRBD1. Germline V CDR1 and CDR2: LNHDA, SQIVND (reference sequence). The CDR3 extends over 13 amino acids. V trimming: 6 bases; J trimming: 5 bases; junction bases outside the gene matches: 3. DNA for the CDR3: TGTGCCAGTAGCCCGGACAGGGATCAGCCCCAGCATTTT. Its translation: CASSPDRDQPQHF.

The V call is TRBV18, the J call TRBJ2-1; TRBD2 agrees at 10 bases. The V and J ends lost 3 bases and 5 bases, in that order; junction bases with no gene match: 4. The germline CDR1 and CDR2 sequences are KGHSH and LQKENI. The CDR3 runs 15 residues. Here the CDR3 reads CASSPPTSGDNEQFF. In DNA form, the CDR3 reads TGTGCCAGCTCACCGCCTACTAGCGGGGACAATGAGCAGTTCTTC.

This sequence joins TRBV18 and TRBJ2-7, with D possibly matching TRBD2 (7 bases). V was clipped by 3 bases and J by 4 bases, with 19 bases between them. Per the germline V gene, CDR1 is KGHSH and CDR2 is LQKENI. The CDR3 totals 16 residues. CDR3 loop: CASSPLRGATVYEQYF. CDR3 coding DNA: TGTGCCAGCTCACCCCTCCGGGGGGCAACGGTGTACGAGCAGTACTTC.

CDR3 sequence (DNA): TGTGCCAGCAGCTTAGGAGGGCCCCGGCGGCTTATTGAAAAACTGTTTTTT. Translating it yields CASSLGGPRRLIEKLFF. This chain connects TRBV11-3 to TRBJ1-4; no firm D call. V lost 1 base to trimming and J lost 7 bases, with 19 bases between them. The CDR3 loop spans 17 amino acids. Per the germline V gene, CDR1 is SGHNT and CDR2 is YENEEA.

CDR3 bases: TGTGCCAGCAGCTTTGGGAGAACCTCCTACGAGCAGTACTTC. This sequence encodes CASSFGRTSYEQYF. V usage is TRBV11-3 and J usage is TRBJ2-7; possibly TRBD2 for D (5 bases). Between the trimmed V and J ends, which lost 3 bases and 0 bases, there was a span of 9 bases. The CDR3 is 14 residues long. The germline V gene has CDR1 SGHNT and CDR2 YENEEA.

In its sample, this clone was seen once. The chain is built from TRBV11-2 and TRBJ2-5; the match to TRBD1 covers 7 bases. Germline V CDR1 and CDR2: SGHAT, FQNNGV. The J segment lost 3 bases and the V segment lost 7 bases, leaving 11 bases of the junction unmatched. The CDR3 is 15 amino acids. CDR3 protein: CASTLRQGWKETQYF. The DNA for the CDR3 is TGTGCCAGCACCCTCAGACAGGGTTGGAAAGAGACCCAGTACTTC.

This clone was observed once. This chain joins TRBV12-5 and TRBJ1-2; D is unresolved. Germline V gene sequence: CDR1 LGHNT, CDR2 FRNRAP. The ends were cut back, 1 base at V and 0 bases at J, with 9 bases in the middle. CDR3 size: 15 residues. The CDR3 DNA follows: TGTGCTAGTGGTTTGGGTCAACCAGCTAACTATGGCTACACCTTC. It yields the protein CASGLGQPANYGYTF.

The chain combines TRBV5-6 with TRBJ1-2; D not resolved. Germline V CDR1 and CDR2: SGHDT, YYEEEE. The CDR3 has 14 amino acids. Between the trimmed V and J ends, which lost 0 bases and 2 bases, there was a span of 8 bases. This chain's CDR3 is CASSLGSANYGYTF. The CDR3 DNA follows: TGTGCCAGCAGCTTGGGCAGCGCCAACTATGGCTACACCTTC. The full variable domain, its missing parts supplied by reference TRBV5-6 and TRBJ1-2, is DAGVTQSPTHLIKTRGQQVTLRCSPKSGHDTVSWYQQALGQGPQFIFQYYEEEERQRGNFPDRFSGHQFPNYSSELNVNALLLGDSALYLCASSLGSANYGYTFGSGTRLTVV.

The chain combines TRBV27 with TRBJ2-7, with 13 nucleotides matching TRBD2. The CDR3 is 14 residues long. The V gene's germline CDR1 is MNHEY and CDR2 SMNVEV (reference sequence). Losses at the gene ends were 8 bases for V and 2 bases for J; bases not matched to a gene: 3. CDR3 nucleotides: TGTGCCAGCCAACTAGCGGGAGGGCCCTACGAGCAGTACTTC. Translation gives CASQLAGGPYEQYF.

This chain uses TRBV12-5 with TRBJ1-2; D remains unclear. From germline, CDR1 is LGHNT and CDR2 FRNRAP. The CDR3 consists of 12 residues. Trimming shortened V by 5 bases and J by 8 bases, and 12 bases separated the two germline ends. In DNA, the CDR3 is TGTGCTAGTGGTATCTACCCCGGGGGCTACACCTTC. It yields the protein CASGIYPGGYTF.

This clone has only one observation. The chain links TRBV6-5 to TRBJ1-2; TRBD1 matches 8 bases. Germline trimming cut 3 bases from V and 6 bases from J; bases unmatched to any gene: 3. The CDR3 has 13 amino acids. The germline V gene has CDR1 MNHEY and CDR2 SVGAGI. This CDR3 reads CASSYQGANGYTF. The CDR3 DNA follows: TGTGCCAGCAGTTATCAGGGGGCGAATGGCTACACCTTC.